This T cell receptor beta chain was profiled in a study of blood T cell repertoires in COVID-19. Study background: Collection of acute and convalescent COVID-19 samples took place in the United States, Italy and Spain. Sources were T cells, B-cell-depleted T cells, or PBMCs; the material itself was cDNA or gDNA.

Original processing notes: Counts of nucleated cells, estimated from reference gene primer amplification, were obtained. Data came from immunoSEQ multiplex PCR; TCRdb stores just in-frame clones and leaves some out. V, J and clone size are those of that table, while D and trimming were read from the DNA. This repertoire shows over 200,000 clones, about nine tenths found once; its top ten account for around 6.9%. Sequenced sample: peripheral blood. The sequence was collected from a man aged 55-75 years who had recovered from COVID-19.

The CDR3 loop reads CASSTDRETEAFF. In DNA form, the CDR3 reads TGTGCCAGTAGTACGGACAGGGAAACTGAAGCTTTCTTT. This chain uses TRBV19 with TRBJ1-1, with 8 nucleotides matching TRBD1. The V gene end was trimmed by 4 bases and the J gene end by 5 bases; junction bases not matched to a gene: 3. This CDR3 has 13 amino acids. Germline V gene data show CDR1 as LNHDA and CDR2 as SQIVND (reference sequence).